This T cell receptor beta chain was identified during a study of blood T cell repertoires in COVID-19. V shed 1 base, J shed 9 bases, and the junction held 5 bases outside the gene matches. This CDR3 contains 13 residues. CDR1 and CDR2 (germline): SEHNR, FQNEAQ (reference sequence). Libraries were prepared by immunoSEQ multiplex PCR; TCRdb keeps only in-frame clonotypes and omits some of them. The repertoire holds approximately 220,000 clones, with about 83% as singletons. The clonotype originates from a woman aged 40 to 50 with active or convalescent COVID-19. Sequencing input: peripheral blood. The chain employs TRBV7-9 and TRBJ2-7, with 8 bases identical to TRBD1. Here the CDR3 DNA reads TGTGCCAGCAGCTTAGGGGACAGGCTGGGGCAGTACTTC. Protein product: CASSLGDRLGQYF.